Detailed here is one T cell receptor (beta chain). Its antigen is as yet unknown. This sample is part of a study of cytomegalovirus exposure and HLA in healthy donors. Study-level results: TCR beta chain V- and J-gene trimming was linked, in a later analysis, to a missense variant in DCLRE1C.

With 60 Vbeta and 13 Jbeta primers, the PCR was carried out. Generated by immunoSEQ multiplex PCR, the TCRdb table keeps only in-frame clones and is missing some. Among approximately 200,000 clones listed, about 80% were seen once. Specimen: PBMCs. This clonotype was obtained from a young woman in good health and CMV-seropositive.

CDR3 sequence: CASSILDRGPGEQFF. The CDR3 DNA is TGTGCCAGTAGTATATTGGACAGGGGGCCGGGTGAGCAGTTCTTC. The chain is built from TRBV19 and TRBJ2-1; 11 positions match TRBD1. V gave up 2 bases and J gave up 9 bases; unmatched junction bases: 6. There are 15 residues in the CDR3. Germline CDR1 and CDR2: LNHDA and SQIVND (reference sequence).